This TCR beta chain derives from a study of circulating tumor DNA in untreated peripheral T-cell lymphoma (dated by TCRdb to about 2021). Points the paper makes about the study in general: Tumor-specific clonotypes turned up in approximately 80% of patients, identified from 85% to 90% of baseline tissues and from around 67% of baseline serum samples.

For CDR1 and CDR2, the germline V gene (reference sequence) lists LNHDA and SQIVND. The CDR3 contains 16 residues, cysteine and phenylalanine counted. CDR3 DNA is the only sequence kept; it has 48 bases, read in frame from the first base. Trimming removed 3 bases from V and 5 bases from J; the gene matches leave 6 bases unexplained. A word on this clone: There is no known antigen for this receptor. Per-base qualities were not stored, and no clone one base away is much larger.

To find tumor-specific TCR clonotypes, researchers sequenced baseline tumor tissue that had been collected prior to treatment. The study used next-generation sequencing of T-cell receptor sequences to monitor peripheral T-cell lymphoma patients receiving frontline treatment on a trial. The method behind the library was the immunoSEQ multiplex PCR assay. TCRdb took this table from immuneACCESS and kept in-frame rearrangements with V and J called. Such tables lack part of the clones; where checked against another copy, unresolved V genes explain under half of the gap, and the rest is unexplained. The sample contains approximately 6,600 clones, 62% of them found a single time. The ten largest clones capture about 50% of the sample.

The clonotype comes from a human donor with peripheral T-cell lymphoma. The sample consisted of tumor tissue. The sequence links TRBV19 to TRBJ1-4; TRBD1 agrees with 10 junctional bases. The sequenced DNA: TGTGCCAGTAGTATTATTGGGACAGGGGAGAATGAAAAACTGTTTTTT. It codes for CASSIIGTGENEKLFF.